This T cell receptor beta chain was documented in a study of T cells in Graves' hyperthyroidism and ophthalmopathy (dated by TCRdb to the late 2010s). About the study as a whole: Peripheral blood samples were taken at initial diagnosis, before any treatment was given. The 100 discovery patients were randomly split 7:3 into training and test sets. After sampling, hyperthyroidism patients received methimazole starting at 30 mg daily, and ophthalmopathy patients received high-dose intravenous methylprednisolone. The paper describes TCR Vbeta CDR3 sequencing of around 140 peripheral blood samples, made up of 43 ophthalmopathy patients, some 76 hyperthyroidism patients and roughly 17 progressor patients. An independent validation cohort of about 19 hyperthyroidism patients and 17 patients who later progressed to ophthalmopathy tested prospective prediction of ophthalmopathy. TCR V-J signatures able to tell the groups apart were searched for in a discovery cohort of 100 or so patients, of whom fewer than 45 had Graves' ophthalmopathy and 55 to 65 had stable Graves' hyperthyroidism. In addition, the study compared T-cell repertoires in thyroid tissue and in blood from five to seven Graves' hyperthyroidism patients.

Points the paper makes about the study in general: Most expanded thyroid clonotypes (frequency above 0.001) were also detected in blood, suggesting blood repertoires may reflect thyroid immune responses. No statistical method was used to set the sample size in advance, and investigators knew the group allocation. In validation, the model predicted progression to ophthalmopathy with over 60% sensitivity and around 72% specificity, a median of around six months before onset. Ophthalmopathy was separated from stable hyperthyroidism by a 13 V-J signature model, with just over 85% sensitivity and around 81% specificity obtained in cross-validation and 80%/75% obtained in testing.

Inclusive of the bounding cysteine and phenylalanine, the CDR3 is 15 residues long. Just the 45-base CDR3 DNA is kept, in frame starting at base 1. V is cut back by 1 base and J by 4 bases, with 6 bases in the junction unmatched. CDR1 is given as SGHAT and CDR2 as FQNNGV, both from the germline V gene. Points on this clonotype: Its target antigen remains unknown. The input lacks base qualities; no much larger clone sits a single base away.

Graves' hyperthyroidism was defined as stable when no progression to ophthalmopathy occurred over 18 months of follow-up. The hyperthyroidism patients were between 18 and 65 years old and newly diagnosed, with a disease duration of less than 2 months. The study excluded patients with uncontrolled infections, other autoimmune diseases, pregnancy or lactation. Diagnoses relied on clinical symptoms, serum thyroxine and TRAb, thyroid ultrasound and orbital computed tomography. PBMCs were isolated from approximately 10 ml of fresh peripheral blood by Ficoll-Paque density gradient centrifugation. Trizol reagent was used to extract total RNA, and RNA quality was then checked on an Agilent 2100 Bioanalyzer. TCR beta CDR3 regions were amplified from RNA transcripts. A first-round RT-PCR of the TCR CDR3 used the HTBI primer set with the Qiagen OneStep RT-PCR kit. A second multiplex PCR round built the libraries, followed by size selection and purification. Libraries were sequenced paired-end with 100 bp reads on an Illumina HiSeq2000. The source study handled its data this way. SOAPnuke was used to process the raw data, removing reads that contained adapters or uncalled bases, had a mean Phred below 15, or lacked an exact match to the constant primer or identifier. High-quality paired reads were merged with COPE v1.2.5, and unique nucleotide sequences were defined as clonotypes. MiTCR v1.1 was used to align clonotypes to the IMGT TRBV, TRBD and TRBJ reference segments. The analysis included only V-J combinations with a frequency above 0.0001, which together covered around 99% of the repertoires. The TCS score was defined as F50 (clonal expansion) divided by E x V (chaos), with BLOSUM62-based TCRdist calculated between CDR3 peptides within each V-J. Welch's t-statistics and random forest reduced roughly 530 V-J features to about 12, which were used in a naive Bayes classifier (R e1071). TCRdb's own reprocessing of the public reads used fastp at Q25 and MiXCR and kept productive beta chains. Entries are consolidated by CDR3 protein sequence, retaining the most common genes and DNA. TCRdb assigned the V and J calls; the authors' analysis was not used. The table for this sample lists about 620,000 distinct CDR3 sequences; 15% to 20% of them were counted only once. The top ten clones comprise approximately 3.9% of the sample.

This clonotype originated in a woman aged 30 to 39 with Graves' hyperthyroidism. The material sequenced was blood. The V and J segments used are TRBV11-2 and TRBJ1-2; 7 junctional bases match TRBD1. The CDR3 corresponds to CASSLAETGRYGYTF. At the DNA level, the sequence is TGTGCCAGCAGCTTAGCCGAGACAGGGCGCTATGGCTACACCTTC.